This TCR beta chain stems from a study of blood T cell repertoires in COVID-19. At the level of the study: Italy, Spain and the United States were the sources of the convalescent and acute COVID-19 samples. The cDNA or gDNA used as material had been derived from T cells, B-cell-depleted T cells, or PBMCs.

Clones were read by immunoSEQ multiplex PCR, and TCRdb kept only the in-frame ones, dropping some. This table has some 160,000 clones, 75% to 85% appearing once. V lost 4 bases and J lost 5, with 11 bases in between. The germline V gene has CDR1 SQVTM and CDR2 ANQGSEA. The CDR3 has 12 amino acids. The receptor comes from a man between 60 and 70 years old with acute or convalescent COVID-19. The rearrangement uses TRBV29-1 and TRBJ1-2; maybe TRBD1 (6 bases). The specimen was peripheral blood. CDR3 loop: CSVALTGYGYTF. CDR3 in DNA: TGCAGCGTTGCCCTCACAGGGTATGGCTACACCTTC.